One and the same sample provided the 6 T cell receptor beta chains below, sequenced in a study of early T cells in non-severe SARS-CoV-2 infection. TCRdb independently ran MiXCR on the 5' RACE reads; one entry per CDR3 protein. In the table there are tens of thousands of distinct CDR3 sequences, roughly 12% of which are singletons. The sample consisted of whole blood, taken at baseline. These receptor sequences come from an adult who was a healthcare worker with PCR-confirmed SARS-CoV-2 infection or an uninfected control (not recorded which).

This chain joins TRBV24-1 and TRBJ2-1; 9 bases are shared with TRBD1. CDR1 KGHDR and CDR2 SFDVKD come from the germline V gene. J lost 9 bases, V lost 3 bases, and 14 bases had no gene match. This CDR3 contains 17 residues. The CDR3: CATSDPSTTGGQGEQFF. The CDR3 DNA is TGTGCCACCAGTGATCCGAGTACTACAGGGGGCCAGGGTGAGCAGTTCTTC.

The V gene is TRBV2, the J gene TRBJ1-1; D is unclear. V shed 2 bases and J shed 10 bases, with 8 bases lying between them. Germline CDR1 SNHLY, CDR2 FYNNEI. The length of the CDR3 is 11 residues. CDR3 sequence (DNA): TGTGCCAGCAGTGAAACGCCCGGAGCTTTCTTT. It yields the protein CASSETPGAFF.

The chain has TRBV12-3 or TRBV12-4 and TRBJ1-1; no definite D call. The CDR3 is 13 amino acids. Trimming pared 3 bases from V and 2 bases from J, leaving 7 bases between. The CDR3 spells CASSFGSNTEAFF. CDR3 DNA: TGTGCCAGCAGTTTCGGAAGCAACACTGAAGCTTTCTTT.

The V call is TRBV10-3, the J call TRBJ2-5; D may be TRBD2 (5 bases). V lost 4 bases to trimming and J lost 1 base, with 7 bases between them. The CDR3 spans 13 residues. CDR1 ENHRY and CDR2 SYGVKD come from the germline V gene. As DNA, the CDR3 is TGTGCCATCAGTGCGCTAGCCCAAGAGACCCAGTACTTC. Amino acid sequence: CAISALAQETQYF.

This clonotype was found many times. The chain uses TRBV6-8 and TRBJ1-1; D may be TRBD1 (5 bases). Germline V gene data show CDR1 as MNHGY and CDR2 as SAAAGT. CDR3 size: 14 residues. Trimming cost V 6 bases and J 1 base, with 12 bases left between them. The CDR3, as DNA: TGTGCCAGCAGCTACCGGGGGAAGAACACTGAAGCTTTCTTT. It codes for CASSYRGKNTEAFF.

The V call is TRBV6-5, the J call TRBJ1-6; 9 nucleotides agree with TRBD1. The CDR3 length is 17 residues. Germline CDR1 is MNHEY and CDR2 is SVGAGI. V shed 0 bases and J 11 bases; nucleotides not matched to a gene: 11. This chain's CDR3 is CASSYSTSGTGMAPLHF. CDR3 bases: TGTGCCAGCAGTTACTCCACCTCCGGGACAGGGATGGCACCCCTCCACTTT.